This T cell receptor (beta chain) was sequenced during a study of T-cell reconstitution after alpha-beta-depleted transplantation in children. The CDR3 consists of 16 residues. In germline, CDR1 is SGHRS, CDR2 YFSETQ. V was pared by 0 bases and J by 7 bases, with 7 bases of the junction left unmatched. Preparing the TCRbeta library involved the use of unique molecular identifiers. TCRdb redid the calling of the PCR reads with MiXCR, one entry per CDR3 protein. The sample shows hundreds of thousands of distinct CDR3 sequences, approximately 30% of them seen only once. The receptor's source is a human donor who donated a stem cell graft to a child with aplastic anemia. The genes are TRBV5-1 and TRBJ2-1, with TRBD2 matching 10 bases. Source: PBMCs from the stem cell graft donor, taken from the stem cell graft. The CDR3 region has the DNA TGCGCCAGCAGCTTGGCACTAGCGGGAATTGGGAATGAGCAGTTCTTC. Protein: CASSLALAGIGNEQFF.